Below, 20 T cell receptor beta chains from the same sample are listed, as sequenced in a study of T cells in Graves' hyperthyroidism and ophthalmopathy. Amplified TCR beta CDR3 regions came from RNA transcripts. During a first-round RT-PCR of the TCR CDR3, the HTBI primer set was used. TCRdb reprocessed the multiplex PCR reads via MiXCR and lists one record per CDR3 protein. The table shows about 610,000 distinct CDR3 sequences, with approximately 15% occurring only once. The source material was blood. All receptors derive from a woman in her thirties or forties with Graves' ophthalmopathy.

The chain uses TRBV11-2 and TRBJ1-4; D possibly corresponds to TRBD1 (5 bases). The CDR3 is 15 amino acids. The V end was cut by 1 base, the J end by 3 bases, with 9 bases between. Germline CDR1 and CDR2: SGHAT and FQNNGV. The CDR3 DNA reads TGTGCCAGCAGCTTAGGACAGTACCCTAATGAAAAACTGTTTTTT. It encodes CASSLGQYPNEKLFF.

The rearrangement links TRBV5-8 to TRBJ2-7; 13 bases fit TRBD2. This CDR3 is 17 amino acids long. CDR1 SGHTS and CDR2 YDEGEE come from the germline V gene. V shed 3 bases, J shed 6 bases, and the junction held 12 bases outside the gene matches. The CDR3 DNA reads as TGTGCCAGCAGCTCGACCGGGACTAGCGGGGTGACAGTCGAGCAGTACTTC. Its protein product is CASSSTGTSGVTVEQYF.

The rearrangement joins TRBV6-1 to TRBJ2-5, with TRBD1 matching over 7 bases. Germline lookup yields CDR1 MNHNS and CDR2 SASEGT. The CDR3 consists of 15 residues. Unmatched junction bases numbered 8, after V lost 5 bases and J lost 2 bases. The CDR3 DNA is TGTGCCAGCAGTCGACCTGGGACAGAGCAAGAGACCCAGTACTTC. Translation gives CASSRPGTEQETQYF.

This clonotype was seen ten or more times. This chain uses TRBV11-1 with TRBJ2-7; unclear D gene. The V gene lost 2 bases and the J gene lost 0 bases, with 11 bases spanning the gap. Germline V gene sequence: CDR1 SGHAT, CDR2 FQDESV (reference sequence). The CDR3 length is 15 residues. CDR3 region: CASSLLGGRSYEQYF. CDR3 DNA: TGTGCCAGCAGCTTATTGGGCGGCCGCTCCTACGAGCAGTACTTC.

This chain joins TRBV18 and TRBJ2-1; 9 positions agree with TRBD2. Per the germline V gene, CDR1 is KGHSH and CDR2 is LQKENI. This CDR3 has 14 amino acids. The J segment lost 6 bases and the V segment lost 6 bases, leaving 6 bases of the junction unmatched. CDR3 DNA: TGTGCCAGCTCTAATAGCGGGGGATTCAATGAGCAGTTCTTC. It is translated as CASSNSGGFNEQFF.

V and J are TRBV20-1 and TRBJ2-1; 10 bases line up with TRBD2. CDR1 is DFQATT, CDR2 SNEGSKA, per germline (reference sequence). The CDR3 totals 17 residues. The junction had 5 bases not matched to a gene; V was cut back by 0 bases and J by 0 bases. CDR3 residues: CSAREPAGGSSYNEQFF. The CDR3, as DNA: TGCAGTGCTAGAGAACCAGCGGGGGGGAGCTCCTACAATGAGCAGTTCTTC.

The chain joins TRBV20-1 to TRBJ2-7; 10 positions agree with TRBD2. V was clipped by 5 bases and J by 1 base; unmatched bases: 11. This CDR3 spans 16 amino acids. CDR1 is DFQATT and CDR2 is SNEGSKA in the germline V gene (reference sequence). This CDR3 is CSALPTAGGASYEQYF. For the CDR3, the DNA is TGCAGTGCTTTACCCACAGCGGGAGGGGCTTCCTACGAGCAGTACTTC.

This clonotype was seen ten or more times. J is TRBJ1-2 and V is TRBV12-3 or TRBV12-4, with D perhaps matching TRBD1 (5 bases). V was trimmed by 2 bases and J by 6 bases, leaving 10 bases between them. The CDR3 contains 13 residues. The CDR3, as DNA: TGTGCCAGCAGTTTACGGGCAGGGAATGGCTACACCTTC. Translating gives CASSLRAGNGYTF.

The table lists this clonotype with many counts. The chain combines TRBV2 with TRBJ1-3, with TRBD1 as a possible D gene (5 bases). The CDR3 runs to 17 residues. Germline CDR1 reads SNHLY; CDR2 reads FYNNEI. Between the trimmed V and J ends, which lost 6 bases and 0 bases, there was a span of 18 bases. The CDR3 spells CASRKVSGTSSGNTIYF. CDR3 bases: TGTGCCAGCAGAAAAGTGAGTGGGACGAGCTCTGGAAACACCATATATTTT. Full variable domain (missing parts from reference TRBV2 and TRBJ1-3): EPEVTQTPSHQVTQMGQEVILRCVPISNHLYFYWYRQILGQKVEFLVSFYNNEISEKSEIFDDQFSVERPDGSNFTLKIRSTKLEDSAMYFCASRKVSGTSSGNTIYFGEGSWLTVV.

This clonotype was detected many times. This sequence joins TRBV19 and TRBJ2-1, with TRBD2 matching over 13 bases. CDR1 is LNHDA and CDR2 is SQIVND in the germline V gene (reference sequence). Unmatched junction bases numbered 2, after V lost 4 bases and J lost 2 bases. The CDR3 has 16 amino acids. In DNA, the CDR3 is TGTGCCAGTAGTACCGGACTAGCGGGGGCCTACAATGAGCAGTTCTTC. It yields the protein CASSTGLAGAYNEQFF.

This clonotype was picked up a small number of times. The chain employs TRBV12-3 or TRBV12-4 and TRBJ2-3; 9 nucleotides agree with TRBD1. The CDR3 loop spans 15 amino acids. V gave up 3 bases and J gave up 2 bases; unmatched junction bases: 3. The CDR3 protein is CASSFDRGFTDTQYF. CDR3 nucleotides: TGTGCCAGCAGTTTTGACAGGGGGTTCACAGATACGCAGTATTTT.

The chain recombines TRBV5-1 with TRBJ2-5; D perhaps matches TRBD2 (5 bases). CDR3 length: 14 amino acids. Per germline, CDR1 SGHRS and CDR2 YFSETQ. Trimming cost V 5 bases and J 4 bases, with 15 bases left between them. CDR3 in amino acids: CASRFGGERETQYF. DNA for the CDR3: TGCGCCAGCAGATTCGGAGGAGAGAGAGAGACCCAGTACTTC.

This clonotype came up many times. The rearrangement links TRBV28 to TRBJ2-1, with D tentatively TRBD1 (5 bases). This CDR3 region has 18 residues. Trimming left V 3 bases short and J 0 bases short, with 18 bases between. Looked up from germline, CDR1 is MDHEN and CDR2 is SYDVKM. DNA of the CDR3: TGTGCCAGCAGTTTGATCCCCAGGGCAACCAGCTCCTACAATGAGCAGTTCTTC. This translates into CASSLIPRATSSYNEQFF.

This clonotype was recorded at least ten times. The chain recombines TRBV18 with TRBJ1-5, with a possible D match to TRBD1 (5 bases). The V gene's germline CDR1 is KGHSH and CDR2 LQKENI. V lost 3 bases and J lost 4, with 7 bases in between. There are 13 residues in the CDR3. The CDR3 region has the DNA TGTGCCAGCTCACCGGGGGAGAATCAGCCCCAGCATTTT. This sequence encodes CASSPGENQPQHF.

The CDR3 sequence is CASSLGGTDLSGQPQHF. Here the CDR3 DNA reads TGTGCCAGCAGCTTGGGGGGGACGGACTTAAGCGGGCAGCCCCAGCATTTT. The chain recombines TRBV11-2 with TRBJ1-5; a possible D gene is TRBD1 (5 bases). V was pared by 3 bases and J by 7 bases, with 22 bases between. The CDR3 extends over 17 amino acids. Germline loops: CDR1 SGHAT, CDR2 FQNNGV.

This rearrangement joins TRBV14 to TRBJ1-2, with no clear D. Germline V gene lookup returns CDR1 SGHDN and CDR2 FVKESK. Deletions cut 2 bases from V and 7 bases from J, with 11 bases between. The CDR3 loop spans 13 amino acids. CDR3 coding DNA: TGTGCCAGCAGCCAACAACAGACGAGTGGCTACACCTTC. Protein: CASSQQQTSGYTF.

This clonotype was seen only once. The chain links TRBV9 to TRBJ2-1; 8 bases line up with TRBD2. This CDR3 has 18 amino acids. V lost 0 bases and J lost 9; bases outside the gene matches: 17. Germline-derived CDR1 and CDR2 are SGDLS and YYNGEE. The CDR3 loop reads CASSVALRGDGRAGEQFF. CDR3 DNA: TGTGCCAGCAGCGTAGCTTTAAGGGGGGACGGGAGGGCTGGTGAGCAGTTCTTC.

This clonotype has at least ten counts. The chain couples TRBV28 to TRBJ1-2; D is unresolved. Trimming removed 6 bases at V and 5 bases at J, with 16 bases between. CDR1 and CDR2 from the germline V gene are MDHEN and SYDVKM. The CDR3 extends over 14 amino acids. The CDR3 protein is CASRQPDGRYGYTF. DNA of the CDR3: TGTGCCAGCAGACAACCGGACGGCCGATATGGCTACACCTTC.

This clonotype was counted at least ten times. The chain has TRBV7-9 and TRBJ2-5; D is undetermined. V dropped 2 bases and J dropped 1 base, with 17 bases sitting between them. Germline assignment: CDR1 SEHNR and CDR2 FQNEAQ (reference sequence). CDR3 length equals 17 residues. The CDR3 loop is CASSLLQQARLQETQYF. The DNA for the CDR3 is TGTGCCAGCAGCTTACTCCAGCAAGCCCGGCTCCAAGAGACCCAGTACTTC.

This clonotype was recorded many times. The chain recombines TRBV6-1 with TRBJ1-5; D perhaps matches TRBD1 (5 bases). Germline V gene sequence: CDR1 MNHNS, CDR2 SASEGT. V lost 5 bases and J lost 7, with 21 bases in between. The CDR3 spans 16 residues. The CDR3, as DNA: TGTGCCAGCAGTCCCTTAGGCGGGGGAGTAGGACAGCCCCAGCATTTT. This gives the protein CASSPLGGGVGQPQHF.